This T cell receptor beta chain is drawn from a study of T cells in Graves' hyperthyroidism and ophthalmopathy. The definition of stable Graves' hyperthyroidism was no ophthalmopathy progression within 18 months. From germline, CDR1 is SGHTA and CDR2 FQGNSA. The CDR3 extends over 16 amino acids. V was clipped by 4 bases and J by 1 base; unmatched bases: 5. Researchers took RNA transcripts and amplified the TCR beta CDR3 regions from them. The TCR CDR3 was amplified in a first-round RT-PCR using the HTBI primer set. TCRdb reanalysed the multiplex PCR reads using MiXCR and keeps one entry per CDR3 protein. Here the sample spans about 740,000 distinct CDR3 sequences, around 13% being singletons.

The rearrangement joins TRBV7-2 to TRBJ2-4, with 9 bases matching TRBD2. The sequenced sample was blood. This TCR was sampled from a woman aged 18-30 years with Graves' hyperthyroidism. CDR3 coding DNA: TGTACCAGCAGCTCGTTAGCGGGAGTCGCCAAAAACATTCAGTACTTC. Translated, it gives CTSSSLAGVAKNIQYF.